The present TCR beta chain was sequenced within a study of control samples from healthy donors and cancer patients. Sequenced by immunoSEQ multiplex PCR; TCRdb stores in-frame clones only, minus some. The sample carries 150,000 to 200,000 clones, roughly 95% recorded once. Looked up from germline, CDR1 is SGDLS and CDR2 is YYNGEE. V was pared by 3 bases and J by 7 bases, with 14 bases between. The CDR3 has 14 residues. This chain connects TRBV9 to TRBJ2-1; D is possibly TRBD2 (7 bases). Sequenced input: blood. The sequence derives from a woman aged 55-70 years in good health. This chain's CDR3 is CASSAGGRSNEQFF. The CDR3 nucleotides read TGTGCCAGCAGCGCGGGGGGCCGAAGTAATGAGCAGTTCTTC.